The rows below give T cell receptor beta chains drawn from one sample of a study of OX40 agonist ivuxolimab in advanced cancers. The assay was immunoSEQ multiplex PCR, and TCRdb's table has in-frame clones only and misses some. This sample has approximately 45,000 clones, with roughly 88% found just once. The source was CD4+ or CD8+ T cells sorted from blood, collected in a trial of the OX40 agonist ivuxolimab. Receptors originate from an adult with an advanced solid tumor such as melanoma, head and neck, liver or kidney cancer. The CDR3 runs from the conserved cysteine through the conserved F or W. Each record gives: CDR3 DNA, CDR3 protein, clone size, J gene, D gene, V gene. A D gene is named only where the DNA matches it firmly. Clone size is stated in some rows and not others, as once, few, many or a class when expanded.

DNA: TGTGCCAGCAGTTACTCAGGGGGCGAATCGGCAGATACGCAGTATTTT
CDR3: CASSYSGGESADTQYF
size: -
J: TRBJ2-3
D: TRBD1
V: TRBV6-6

DNA: TGTGCCAGCAGCTTAACCGTAGATCTATGGTATGGCTACACCTTC
CDR3: CASSLTVDLWYGYTF
size: -
J: TRBJ1-2
D: -
V: TRBV5-5

DNA: TGTGCCAGCAGCTTAGACAAGCGGGGGCTACCTAGCACAGATACGCAGTATTTT
CDR3: CASSLDKRGLPSTDTQYF
size: -
J: TRBJ2-3
D: TRBD2
V: TRBV7-2

DNA: TGTGCCAGCAGGTACGGGGCAGGGCCCGGGCAGCCCCAGCATTTT
CDR3: CASRYGAGPGQPQHF
size: -
J: TRBJ1-5
D: -
V: TRBV27

DNA: TGCGCCAGCAGCGCACAGGGCGAGGACGAGCAGTACTTC
CDR3: CASSAQGEDEQYF
size: -
J: TRBJ2-7
D: -
V: TRBV5-8

DNA: TGTGCCAGTAGTATAGGCTTAGGGGTCGGAGGCTACACCTTC
CDR3: CASSIGLGVGGYTF
size: -
J: TRBJ1-2
D: -
V: TRBV19

DNA: TGTGCCAGCAGCGCAGGGGGAAGGACTGAAGCTTTCTTT
CDR3: CASSAGGRTEAFF
size: -
J: TRBJ1-1
D: TRBD1
V: TRBV9

DNA: TGCGCCAGCAGCCTATCGGGACAGGGGATAACTGAAGCTTTCTTT
CDR3: CASSLSGQGITEAFF
size: -
J: TRBJ1-1
D: TRBD1
V: TRBV5-1

DNA: TGTGCCAGCAGTTTAGCGGGTGGGGACAGGGCCTATAATTCACCCCTCCACTTT
CDR3: CASSLAGGDRAYNSPLHF
size: -
J: TRBJ1-6
D: TRBD1
V: TRBV27

DNA: TGCGCCAGCAGCCAAGGGGCGCAGGGCCTGTCGTCATTC
CDR3: CASSQGAQGLSSF
size: -
J: TRBJ1-2
D: -
V: TRBV4-1

DNA: TGCAGCGTTGAACTAGAGGACAGGAGCTCCTACGAGCAGTACTTC
CDR3: CSVELEDRSSYEQYF
size: -
J: TRBJ2-7
D: TRBD1
V: TRBV29-1

DNA: TGTGCCAGCAGCTTAGAGGGCGGAGCTAACTATGGCTACACCTTC
CDR3: CASSLEGGANYGYTF
size: -
J: TRBJ1-2
D: -
V: TRBV13

DNA: TGTGCCAGCAGCCCGGGGACTACCCTTAGGGACGAGCAGTACTTC
CDR3: CASSPGTTLRDEQYF
size: -
J: TRBJ2-7
D: TRBD2
V: TRBV11-2

DNA: TGTGCCAGCAGCTTGGACTATAGCAATCAGCCCCAGCATTTT
CDR3: CASSLDYSNQPQHF
size: -
J: TRBJ1-5
D: -
V: TRBV4-1

DNA: TGTGCCAGCAGCAACGGACCGCATAATGAAAAACTGTTTTTT
CDR3: CASSNGPHNEKLFF
size: -
J: TRBJ1-4
D: -
V: TRBV7-9

DNA: TGTGCCAGCAGCTTGGACTATGGGGATGAAAAACTGTTTTTT
CDR3: CASSLDYGDEKLFF
size: -
J: TRBJ1-4
D: -
V: TRBV5-6

DNA: TGCGCCAGCAGCCAAGAGTGGGGAGTGGGCAATCAGCCCCAGCATTTT
CDR3: CASSQEWGVGNQPQHF
size: -
J: TRBJ1-5
D: -
V: TRBV4-3

DNA: TGCGCCAGCGACACCCCTTGTTACTTC
CDR3: CASDTPCYF
size: -
J: TRBJ2-4
D: -
V: TRBV10-1

DNA: TGTGCCAGCACCCTCGAGGCAGGGAGCTCCTACAATGAGCAGTTCTTC
CDR3: CASTLEAGSSYNEQFF
size: once
J: TRBJ2-1
D: -
V: TRBV9

DNA: TGCGCCAGCAGCTTGAGTGTGAGCACAGATACGCAGTATTTT
CDR3: CASSLSVSTDTQYF
size: -
J: TRBJ2-3
D: -
V: TRBV5-1

DNA: TGTGCCAGCAGTGAACGGGTTTTCGGACAGGGGACCCACGAGCAGTACTTC
CDR3: CASSERVFGQGTHEQYF
size: once
J: TRBJ2-7
D: TRBD1
V: TRBV6-1

DNA: TGTGCCACCAGCAGAGGAGCGGAGAACTATGGCTACACCTTC
CDR3: CATSRGAENYGYTF
size: -
J: TRBJ1-2
D: -
V: TRBV15

DNA: TGTGCCAGCAGTTCCGACTTGTTCACTGAAGCTTTCTTT
CDR3: CASSSDLFTEAFF
size: -
J: TRBJ1-1
D: -
V: TRBV6-5

DNA: TGTGCCAGCAGCGAGGACTCCTCAACTAATGAAAAACTGTTTTTT
CDR3: CASSEDSSTNEKLFF
size: -
J: TRBJ1-4
D: -
V: TRBV9

DNA: TGTGCCAGCCCCTGGCAGGGGGATCAGCCCCAGCATTTT
CDR3: CASPWQGDQPQHF
size: -
J: TRBJ1-5
D: TRBD1
V: TRBV9